This TCR beta chain was recorded in a study of blood T cell repertoires in COVID-19. Study at large: PBMCs, B-cell-depleted T cells, or T cells provided the cDNA or gDNA that made up the material.

Germline CDR1 reads SEHNR; CDR2 reads FQNEAQ (reference sequence). CDR3 length: 13 amino acids. Trimming took 1 base from V and 6 from J, leaving 9 bases between them. Measured with immunoSEQ multiplex PCR; TCRdb has only the in-frame clones, and not every one. The sample holds hundreds of thousands of clones, roughly 90% seen once. The TCR comes from a woman aged 65 to 85 with COVID-19, enrolled during active disease. The specimen was peripheral blood. V gene TRBV7-9 combines with J gene TRBJ1-2; D is uncertain. The CDR3 region is CASSLEVQHGYTF. The CDR3 DNA reads as TGTGCCAGCAGCTTAGAAGTACAGCATGGCTACACCTTC.